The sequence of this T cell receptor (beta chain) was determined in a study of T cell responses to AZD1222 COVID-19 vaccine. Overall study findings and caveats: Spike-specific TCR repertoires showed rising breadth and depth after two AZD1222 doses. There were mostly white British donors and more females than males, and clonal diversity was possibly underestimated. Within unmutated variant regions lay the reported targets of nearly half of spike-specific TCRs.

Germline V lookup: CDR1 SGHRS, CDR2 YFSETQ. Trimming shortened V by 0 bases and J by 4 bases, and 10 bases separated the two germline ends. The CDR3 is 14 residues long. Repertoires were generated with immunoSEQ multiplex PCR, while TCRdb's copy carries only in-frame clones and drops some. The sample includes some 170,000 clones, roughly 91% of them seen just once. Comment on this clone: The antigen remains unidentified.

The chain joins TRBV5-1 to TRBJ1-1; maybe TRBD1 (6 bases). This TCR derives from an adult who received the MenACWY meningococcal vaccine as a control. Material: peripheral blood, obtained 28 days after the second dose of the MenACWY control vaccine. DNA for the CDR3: TGCGCCAGCAGCTTGGTAGGGGGAGTCACTGAAGCTTTCTTT. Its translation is CASSLVGGVTEAFF.